This T cell receptor (beta chain) emerged from a study of healthy donors' naive CD4 and CD8 T cells. Regarding the study as a whole: Roughly an eighth of CD4/CD8 propensity variance appeared explained by V, J and CDR3 charge. Positive CDR3 charge linked to CD4+ cells, negative to CD8+ cells.

Each TCR library used approximately 500 ng of total RNA and a linear amplification protocol. MiXCR, applied by TCRdb to the reads, yields one record per CDR3 protein. This table has around 180,000 distinct CDR3 sequences, around three quarters appearing once. Remarks on this clonotype: Antigen: not known.

This sequence originates from a pool of human donors in good health; the sample pools cells from several healthy donors. The specimen sequenced was naive CD4+ and CD8+ T cells sorted from blood, pooled from several donors.

In DNA form, the CDR3 reads TGTGCCAGCAGTTACGGGGACGCTAAGAACACCGGGGAGCTGTTTTTT. This translates into CASSYGDAKNTGELFF. The chain links TRBV6-5 to TRBJ2-2, with D perhaps matching TRBD1 or TRBD2 (5 bases each). V was cut by 2 bases and J by 1 base, with 11 bases left in between. The CDR3 spans 16 residues. Germline assignment: CDR1 MNHEY and CDR2 SVGAGI.